This entry describes one TCR beta chain. No antigen is known for it. The data are from a study of blood T cells in healthy people across ages. Study-level findings and limits: Compared with aged donors, long-lived donors showed fewer expanded clones, suggesting selection.

Caucasian individuals from Russia who were healthy and aged roughly 6 to 100 acted as donors. A second PCR of 7 to 11 cycles used a sample-barcoded 5' primer and a J-beta primer mix. The template-switch adaptor was a 5' adaptor with 12 random nucleotides. It tagged each cDNA molecule. TCRdb analysed the 5' RACE reads with MiXCR anew, one entry per CDR3 protein. The repertoire holds 1.5 million to 2 million distinct CDR3 sequences, with 28% as singletons. The CDR3 extends over 13 amino acids. V was cut by 2 bases and J by 4 bases, with 8 bases left in between. The germline V gene encodes CDR1 MGHDK and CDR2 SYGVNS.

The sequence was collected from a woman aged 25 to 45 in good health. Sequenced sample: blood. The V call is TRBV25-1, the J call TRBJ1-2; D not certain. Here the CDR3 DNA reads TGTGCCAGCAGTGAACTCGAGAGCTATGGCTACACCTTC. As protein: CASSELESYGYTF.